The 13 T cell receptor beta chains presented below share a single source sample, sequenced in a study of blood T cell repertoires in COVID-19. The repertoire was sequenced with immunoSEQ multiplex PCR; TCRdb's copy has only in-frame clones and lacks some. The table lists around 150,000 clones, approximately 80% of them singletons, with about 10% in the top ten. Sample: peripheral blood. These receptors were collected from a woman older than 75 with active or convalescent COVID-19.

This chain uses TRBV7-2 with TRBJ2-5, with D perhaps TRBD1 (6 bases). The germline CDR1 and CDR2 sequences are SGHTA and FQGNSA. Trimming stripped 0 bases from V and 1 base from J, with 15 bases between. The CDR3 has 17 residues. CDR3 in DNA: TGTGCCAGCAGCTTAGCGCACAGGGCTAGGTCCCAAGAGACCCAGTACTTC. This encodes CASSLAHRARSQETQYF.

J is TRBJ1-1 and V is TRBV3-1 (or the pseudogene TRBV3-2); 7 nucleotides line up with TRBD1. With V trimmed by 0 bases and J by 1 base, 5 bases remained unmatched. Per germline, CDR1 LGHDT and CDR2 YNNKEL (reference sequence). This CDR3 region has 16 residues. Here the CDR3 DNA reads TGTGCCAGCAGCCAAGATTTCAGGGGGGCGAACACTGAAGCTTTCTTT. The encoded protein is CASSQDFRGANTEAFF.

This clone was counted a single time. The chain combines TRBV7-9 with TRBJ1-4; D is possibly TRBD1 (5 bases). Trimming took 5 bases from V and 8 from J, leaving 18 bases between them. Germline V gene lookup returns CDR1 SEHNR and CDR2 FQNEAQ (reference sequence). The CDR3 runs 15 residues. The CDR3 coding sequence is TGTGCCAGCAGCCCCACCCAGGGTCGTGGAGAAAAACTGTTTTTT. As protein: CASSPTQGRGEKLFF.

This sequence joins TRBV3-1 (or the pseudogene TRBV3-2) and TRBJ1-1; D not resolved. The germline V gene encodes CDR1 LGHDT and CDR2 YNNKEL (reference sequence). V was trimmed by 4 bases and J by 0 bases, leaving 18 bases between them. The CDR3 spans 17 residues. CDR3 coding DNA: TGTGCCAGCAGCCCGGAGGCGGGGTCCCTCATGAACACTGAAGCTTTCTTT. Encoded protein: CASSPEAGSLMNTEAFF.

The rearrangement links TRBV27 to TRBJ2-2, with 7 nucleotides matching TRBD2. The germline V gene has CDR1 MNHEY and CDR2 SMNVEV (reference sequence). Trimming took 5 bases from V and 7 from J; bases not matched to a gene: 10. The CDR3 is made up of 15 amino acids. Written as DNA, the CDR3 is TGTGCCAGCAGTCCCCGACTAGCCGGTCACGGGGAGCTGTTTTTT. Encoded protein: CASSPRLAGHGELFF.

This clone was found a few times. The chain has TRBV27 and TRBJ1-4; TRBD1 might be the D (5 bases). The ends were cut back, 5 bases at V and 0 bases at J, with 19 bases in the middle. Germline lookup yields CDR1 MNHEY and CDR2 SMNVEV (reference sequence). This CDR3 is 18 amino acids long. CDR3 nucleotides: TGTGCCAGCAGTCCCGGGGCCGGGGGACCCGCAACTAATGAAAAACTGTTTTTT. This codes for CASSPGAGGPATNEKLFF.

The CDR3, as DNA: TGTGCCAGCAGTGTCCAAAGGGGTAAAGGGGATCAGCCCCAGCATTTT. Residues: CASSVQRGKGDQPQHF. The chain joins TRBV6-1 to TRBJ1-5; D possibly corresponds to TRBD1 (5 bases). The CDR3 loop spans 16 amino acids. The V and J ends lost 4 bases and 5 bases respectively, with 18 bases between them. CDR1 MNHNS and CDR2 SASEGT come from the germline V gene.

This clone was picked up a small number of times. This chain links TRBV7-8 with TRBJ2-1; D uncertain. V lost 3 bases and J lost 8, with 14 bases in between. The CDR3 sequence is 14 residues long. Germline lookup yields CDR1 SGHVS and CDR2 FQNEAQ. The CDR3 loop reads CASSFEARYDEQFF. CDR3 coding DNA: TGTGCCAGCAGCTTCGAGGCGCGATACGATGAGCAGTTCTTC.

The count of this clone is one. This chain uses TRBV25-1 with TRBJ2-5, with 10 bases that match TRBD1. J gave up 4 bases and V 3 bases, and 8 bases lay outside the gene matches. CDR3 length equals 16 residues. Germline loops: CDR1 MGHDK, CDR2 SYGVNS. The CDR3 loop reads CASSDQDRGLGETQYF. The CDR3 DNA reads as TGTGCCAGCAGTGATCAAGACAGGGGGCTGGGAGAGACCCAGTACTTC.

The V gene is TRBV13, the J gene TRBJ2-1, with TRBD2 matching 11 bases. CDR3 length: 16 residues. Trimming removed 3 bases from V and 8 bases from J; junction bases left unmatched: 9. Germline loops: CDR1 PRHDT, CDR2 FYEKMQ (reference sequence). The CDR3 spells CASSFQNSGGADEQFF. The CDR3 bases are TGTGCCAGCAGCTTTCAAAATAGCGGGGGGGCCGATGAGCAGTTCTTC. Supplemented by reference TRBV13 and TRBJ2-1, the full variable domain reads AAGVIQSPRHLIKEKRETATLKCYPIPRHDTVYWYQQGPGQDPQFLISFYEKMQSDKGSIPDRFSAQQFSDYHSELNMSSLELGDSALYFCASSFQNSGGADEQFFGPGTRLTVL.

The V call is TRBV30, the J call TRBJ2-7, with TRBD1 matching 7 bases. J gave up 6 bases and V 1 base, and 12 bases lay outside the gene matches. The CDR3 consists of 15 residues. Germline V gene sequence: CDR1 GTSNPN, CDR2 SVGIG (reference sequence). CDR3 nucleotides: TGTGCCTGGAGTGGGGTGGGGACAGTCGGAGGCGAGCAGTACTTC. As protein: CAWSGVGTVGGEQYF.

The V call is TRBV28, the J call TRBJ1-5; D is ambiguous. The ends were cut back, 5 bases at V and 7 bases at J, with 15 bases in the middle. The germline gives CDR1 MDHEN, CDR2 SYDVKM. The CDR3 is 14 amino acids. CDR3 bases: TGTGCCAGCAGTCTTCGGCAGGAAGGACAGCCCCAGCATTTT. This gives the protein CASSLRQEGQPQHF. Using reference TRBV28 and TRBJ1-5 for the parts outside the CDR3, the full variable domain is DVKVTQSSRYLVKRTGEKVFLECVQDMDHENMFWYRQDPGLGLRLIYFSYDVKMKEKGDIPEGYSVSREKKERFSLILESASTNQTSMYLCASSLRQEGQPQHFGDGTRLSIL.

This chain uses TRBV27 with TRBJ1-2, with D possibly matching TRBD1 (6 bases). Between the trimmed V and J ends, which lost 5 bases and 3 bases, there was a span of 16 bases. The CDR3 consists of 15 residues. Germline V gene lookup returns CDR1 MNHEY and CDR2 SMNVEV (reference sequence). CDR3: CASSPQGTLYYGYTF. The CDR3 DNA sequence: TGTGCCAGCAGTCCGCAGGGGACCCTTTACTATGGCTACACCTTC.